This T cell receptor beta chain was retrieved from a study of cytomegalovirus exposure and HLA in healthy donors. The CDR3 is 11 residues long. Trimming pared 11 bases from V and 5 bases from J, leaving 12 bases between. Germline lookup yields CDR1 LNHDA and CDR2 SQIVND (reference sequence). Both 60 Vbeta primers and 13 Jbeta primers went into the PCR. TCRdb's table, derived via immunoSEQ multiplex PCR, lists solely in-frame clones and lacks some. The table shows 90,000 to 150,000 clones, with about 72% occurring only once. The chain carries TRBV19 and TRBJ1-1, with D possibly TRBD1 on 6 matching bases. The sequence was obtained from a man aged 50-59 years in good health and CMV-seropositive. Sequences were obtained from PBMCs. The CDR3 here is CACKGGTEAFF. DNA for the CDR3: TGTGCCTGCAAAGGGGGAACTGAAGCTTTCTTT.